This record looks at one T cell receptor (beta chain) sequence and its context. The data derive from a study of blood T cell repertoires in COVID-19. Study-level background: Material from acute and convalescent COVID-19 was sourced from the United States, Italy and Spain. PBMCs, B-cell-depleted T cells, or T cells provided the cDNA or gDNA that made up the material.

Authors' processing steps: Counts of nucleated cells, estimated from reference gene primer amplification, were obtained. The method was immunoSEQ multiplex PCR; TCRdb's version includes in-frame clones alone and lacks a portion of them. V, J and clone size reflect that table, while D and trimming were determined from the DNA. This sample has 42,000 or so clones; roughly 77% occur once, and the top ten carry roughly a quarter. The CDR3 has 13 amino acids. V lost 11 bases, J lost 8 bases, and 5 bases stayed unmatched. From germline, CDR1 is SNHLY and CDR2 FYNNEI. The origin of this receptor is an elderly man with acute or convalescent COVID-19. Sequencing was done on a sample of peripheral blood. The gene calls are TRBV2 and TRBJ2-1; TRBD2 agrees at 14 bases. The CDR3 loop reads CAGTSGSRDEQFF. CDR3 nucleotides: TGTGCCGGGACTAGCGGGAGTAGGGATGAGCAGTTCTTC.